This T cell receptor (beta chain) emerged from a study of identical twins. The CDR3 contains 12 residues. Germline V gene lookup returns CDR1 DFQATT and CDR2 SNEGSKA (reference sequence). The V end was cut by 3 bases, the J end by 0 bases, with 5 bases between. MiXCR, applied by TCRdb to the 5' RACE reads, yields one record per CDR3 protein. This sample yields around 200,000 distinct CDR3 sequences, of which roughly a tenth are seen a single time; about 5% belongs to the top ten. This receptor was obtained from a woman aged 18-29 years in good health. The V gene is TRBV20-1, the J gene TRBJ1-1, with unresolved D. Specimen: memory (CD45RO+) T cells sorted from blood. The CDR3 DNA follows: TGCAGTGCTAGCCCCATGAACACTGAAGCTTTCTTT. Its protein product is CSASPMNTEAFF.